These T cell receptor beta chains were read from a single sample in a study of blood T cell repertoires in COVID-19. The method was immunoSEQ multiplex PCR; TCRdb's version includes in-frame clones alone and lacks a portion of them. This sample has hundreds of thousands of clones, with around 83% found just once. Sequencing was performed on peripheral blood. The origin of the receptors is a woman in her fifties or sixties with acute or convalescent COVID-19. Both conserved end residues are part of each CDR3. Fields, in order: CDR3 protein, CDR3 DNA, clone size, D gene, J gene, V gene. D genes are given only for firm matches. Clone size is not always given. Where it is, it says once, few, many or a class for expanded clones.

CDR3 protein: CAISEPGLSEDTQYF; CDR3 DNA: TGTGCCATCAGTGAGCCGGGACTATCAGAGGATACGCAGTATTTT; clone size: -; D gene: TRBD2; J gene: TRBJ2-3; V gene: TRBV10-3
CDR3 protein: CASSLDIGETQYF; CDR3 DNA: TGTGCCAGCAGCTTGGACATAGGGGAGACCCAGTACTTC; clone size: -; D gene: -; J gene: TRBJ2-5; V gene: TRBV27
CDR3 protein: CASSEGLVKSYEQYF; CDR3 DNA: TGTGCCAGCAGTGAGGGTCTAGTTAAGTCCTACGAGCAGTACTTC; clone size: -; D gene: -; J gene: TRBJ2-7; V gene: TRBV6-1
CDR3 protein: CASLRGQERGYTF; CDR3 DNA: TGTGCCAGCCTAAGAGGACAGGAACGTGGCTACACCTTC; clone size: -; D gene: TRBD1; J gene: TRBJ1-2; V gene: TRBV6-5
CDR3 protein: CSAVGTGLLYF; CDR3 DNA: TGCAGTGCTGTAGGGACAGGGTTGTTGTATTTT; clone size: -; D gene: TRBD1; J gene: TRBJ2-3; V gene: TRBV20-1
CDR3 protein: CASSASSPGTGELFF; CDR3 DNA: TGTGCCAGCAGTGCTAGCAGCCCAGGCACCGGGGAGCTGTTTTTT; clone size: -; D gene: -; J gene: TRBJ2-2; V gene: TRBV28
CDR3 protein: CATSDGRGSLSYEQYF; CDR3 DNA: TGTGCCACCAGTGATGGTCGTGGGAGCCTCTCCTACGAGCAGTACTTC; clone size: -; D gene: -; J gene: TRBJ2-7; V gene: TRBV24-1
CDR3 protein: CASTLSEGIYEKLFF; CDR3 DNA: TGTGCCAGCACGCTCTCCGAGGGCATTTATGAAAAACTGTTTTTT; clone size: -; D gene: -; J gene: TRBJ1-4; V gene: TRBV2
CDR3 protein: CATSGLARTGELFF; CDR3 DNA: TGTGCCACCAGTGGACTAGCTAGGACCGGGGAGCTGTTTTTT; clone size: -; D gene: TRBD2; J gene: TRBJ2-2; V gene: TRBV24-1
CDR3 protein: CASSLGQGAREKLFF; CDR3 DNA: TGCGCCAGCAGCTTGGGACAGGGGGCCCGGGAAAAACTGTTTTTT; clone size: -; D gene: TRBD1; J gene: TRBJ1-4; V gene: TRBV5-1
CDR3 protein: CASSEMMTGNYNEQFF; CDR3 DNA: TGTGCCAGCAGTGAAATGATGACAGGGAACTACAATGAGCAGTTCTTC; clone size: -; D gene: TRBD1; J gene: TRBJ2-1; V gene: TRBV25-1
CDR3 protein: CASGLPPGASGSSGNEQFF; CDR3 DNA: TGTGCTAGTGGTTTGCCCCCCGGGGCTAGCGGGAGTTCGGGCAATGAGCAGTTCTTC; clone size: -; D gene: TRBD2; J gene: TRBJ2-1; V gene: TRBV12-5
CDR3 protein: CASRDRAGTGELFF; CDR3 DNA: TGTGCCAGTAGGGACAGGGCGGGAACCGGGGAGCTGTTTTTT; clone size: -; D gene: TRBD1; J gene: TRBJ2-2; V gene: TRBV19
CDR3 protein: CASRPGGRTDTQYF; CDR3 DNA: TGTGCCAGTAGACCGGGGGGGCGCACAGATACGCAGTATTTT; clone size: -; D gene: TRBD2; J gene: TRBJ2-3; V gene: TRBV27
CDR3 protein: CSARSLTQYF; CDR3 DNA: TGCAGTGCTAGATCCCTTACCCAGTACTTC; clone size: -; D gene: -; J gene: TRBJ2-5; V gene: TRBV20-1
CDR3 protein: CATSDSNTDTQYF; CDR3 DNA: TGTGCCACCAGTGATTCCAACACAGATACGCAGTATTTT; clone size: -; D gene: -; J gene: TRBJ2-3; V gene: TRBV24-1
CDR3 protein: CASSLPLEGQGKDEKLFF; CDR3 DNA: TGTGCCAGCAGCTTGCCCTTAGAGGGACAGGGAAAGGATGAAAAACTGTTTTTT; clone size: -; D gene: TRBD1; J gene: TRBJ1-4; V gene: TRBV5-6
CDR3 protein: CASSQDGGLAVPTDTQYF; CDR3 DNA: TGTGCCAGCAGCCAAGATGGTGGACTAGCGGTACCCACAGATACGCAGTATTTT; clone size: once; D gene: TRBD2; J gene: TRBJ2-3; V gene: TRBV4-2
CDR3 protein: CASSLTGLRAGEQYF; CDR3 DNA: TGTGCCAGCAGCTTGACAGGCCTCCGTGCGGGGGAGCAGTACTTC; clone size: -; D gene: -; J gene: TRBJ2-7; V gene: TRBV5-5
CDR3 protein: CASSYDASSTDTQYF; CDR3 DNA: TGCGCCAGCAGCTACGATGCCAGTAGCACAGATACGCAGTATTTT; clone size: -; D gene: -; J gene: TRBJ2-3; V gene: TRBV5-1
CDR3 protein: CASSLARGTYNEQFF; CDR3 DNA: TGTGCCAGCAGCTTGGCGAGGGGGACCTACAATGAGCAGTTCTTC; clone size: -; D gene: -; J gene: TRBJ2-1; V gene: TRBV5-6
CDR3 protein: CASSNHVTMNTEAFF; CDR3 DNA: TGTGCCAGCAGCAATCACGTTACTATGAACACTGAAGCTTTCTTT; clone size: few; D gene: -; J gene: TRBJ1-1; V gene: TRBV27
CDR3 protein: CASSSLGGRGRDEQFF; CDR3 DNA: TGTGCCAGCAGTTCCCTTGGCGGGAGGGGACGCGATGAGCAGTTCTTC; clone size: -; D gene: TRBD2; J gene: TRBJ2-1; V gene: TRBV28
CDR3 protein: CASSFSGFFYEQYF; CDR3 DNA: TGTGCCAGCAGCTTTTCGGGATTCTTCTACGAGCAGTACTTC; clone size: -; D gene: -; J gene: TRBJ2-7; V gene: TRBV5-6
CDR3 protein: CASSIVSGQGQETQYF; CDR3 DNA: TGTGCCAGTAGTATAGTAAGCGGACAGGGGCAAGAGACCCAGTACTTC; clone size: once; D gene: TRBD1; J gene: TRBJ2-5; V gene: TRBV19
CDR3 protein: CASSPGDRGANTGELFF; CDR3 DNA: TGTGCCAGCAGCCCGGGGGACAGGGGCGCGAACACCGGGGAGCTGTTTTTT; clone size: -; D gene: TRBD1; J gene: TRBJ2-2; V gene: TRBV5-5
CDR3 protein: CASGLSRDRGVNTEAFF; CDR3 DNA: TGTGCTAGTGGTTTGTCCCGGGACAGGGGTGTGAACACTGAAGCTTTCTTT; clone size: once; D gene: TRBD1; J gene: TRBJ1-1; V gene: TRBV12-5
CDR3 protein: CASRTGGFSGELFF; CDR3 DNA: TGTGCCAGCAGGACAGGGGGCTTTAGCGGGGAGCTGTTTTTT; clone size: -; D gene: TRBD1; J gene: TRBJ2-2; V gene: TRBV28
CDR3 protein: CASRGPDGSGANVLTF; CDR3 DNA: TGTGCCAGCAGGGGGCCCGACGGGTCTGGGGCCAACGTCCTGACTTTC; clone size: -; D gene: -; J gene: TRBJ2-6; V gene: TRBV9
CDR3 protein: CASSFMPLIADYGYTF; CDR3 DNA: TGTGCCAGCAGCTTTATGCCCCTAATAGCGGACTATGGCTACACCTTC; clone size: -; D gene: -; J gene: TRBJ1-2; V gene: TRBV7-9
CDR3 protein: CASSPLPGTSGNTYEQYF; CDR3 DNA: TGTGCCAGCAGTCCTCTTCCCGGGACTAGCGGGAATACCTACGAGCAGTACTTC; clone size: -; D gene: TRBD2; J gene: TRBJ2-7; V gene: TRBV27
CDR3 protein: CASSSAGTGAYGYTF; CDR3 DNA: TGTGCCAGCAGTTCTGCCGGGACAGGTGCCTATGGCTACACCTTC; clone size: -; D gene: TRBD1; J gene: TRBJ1-2; V gene: TRBV6-5
CDR3 protein: CASSPRGGELFF; CDR3 DNA: TGTGCCAGCAGCCCCCGGGGCGGGGAGCTGTTTTTT; clone size: -; D gene: -; J gene: TRBJ2-2; V gene: TRBV6-5
CDR3 protein: CSARQGTSGNEQYF; CDR3 DNA: TGCAGCGCCCGGCAGGGGACTAGCGGAAACGAGCAGTACTTC; clone size: -; D gene: TRBD2; J gene: TRBJ2-7; V gene: TRBV29-1
CDR3 protein: CASSLGVGGSPLHF; CDR3 DNA: TGTGCCAGCAGCCTGGGAGTCGGGGGATCACCCCTCCACTTT; clone size: -; D gene: -; J gene: TRBJ1-6; V gene: TRBV5-6